Listed here is a single T cell receptor (beta chain). Its specificity is unknown. This record belongs to a study of Ad26.COV2.S vaccination and SARS-CoV-2 variants. About the research overall: By the intramuscular route, Ad26.COV2.S was given once, or twice 56 days apart. Study results and limitations: Ad26.COV2.S recipients had broader spike-specific TCRs (P = 0.0014).

TCRdb's copy holds only in-frame clones and misses some; the assay was immunoSEQ multiplex PCR. The table has 400,000 to 450,000 clones, 80% to 95% seen once. CDR1 MNHEY and CDR2 SVGEGT come from the germline V gene. V shed 4 bases and J shed 5 bases, with 11 bases lying between them. The CDR3 runs to 13 residues. Treatment reported: roughly 20 received Ad26.COV2.S at low or high dose, single or two shots; about 5 received placebo; per-sample allocation not given. Day 63 after the first vaccine or placebo injection was the time point for sampling. The donor's status was that of an adult aged 18-55 years in Boston. Participants' vaccine, an Ad26 vector, delivered Wuhan-strain SARS-CoV-2 spike.

V gene TRBV6-2 or TRBV6-3 combines with J gene TRBJ1-1; D gene uncertain. The specimen was peripheral blood, collected in a trial of Ad26.COV2.S vaccine versus placebo. The receptor's source is a person between 18 and 60 years old who received the Ad26.COV2.S COVID-19 vaccine or a placebo. The DNA for the CDR3 is TGTGCCAGCAGTTCGGAGGGTTGGACTGAAGCTTTCTTT. This codes for CASSSEGWTEAFF.